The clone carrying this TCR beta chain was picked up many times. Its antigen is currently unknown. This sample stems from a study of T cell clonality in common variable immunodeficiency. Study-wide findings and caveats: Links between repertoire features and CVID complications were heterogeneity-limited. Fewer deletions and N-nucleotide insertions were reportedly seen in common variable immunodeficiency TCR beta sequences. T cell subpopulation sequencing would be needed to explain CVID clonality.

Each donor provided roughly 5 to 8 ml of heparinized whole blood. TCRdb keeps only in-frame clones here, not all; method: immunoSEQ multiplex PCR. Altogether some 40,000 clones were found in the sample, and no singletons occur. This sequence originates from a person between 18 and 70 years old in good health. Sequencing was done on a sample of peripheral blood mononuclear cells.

Partial CDR3 DNA: TGTGCCTGGACGAAGGGGAGTACGTACACTGAA. It codes for CAWTKGSTYTE. The whole CDR3 protein reads CAWTKGSTYTEAFF. This rearrangement joins TRBV30 to TRBJ1-1; D is perhaps TRBD1 (5 bases). The CDR3 extends 3 residues past the end of the read, so its final part is completed from the germline J gene. V was trimmed by 4 bases and J by 3 bases, leaving 15 bases between them. CDR1 and CDR2 (germline): GTSNPN, SVGIG (reference sequence). The CDR3 length is 14 residues. The whole variable domain, remainder taken from reference TRBV30 and TRBJ1-1, is SQTIHQWPATLVQPVGSPLSLECTVEGTSNPNLYWYRQAAGRGLQLLFYSVGIGQISSEVPQNLSASRPQDRQFILSSKKLLLSDSGFYLCAWTKGSTYTEAFFGQGTRLTVV.